This entry lists 3 T cell receptor beta chains sequenced from one sample in a study of blood T cell repertoires in COVID-19. The assay was immunoSEQ multiplex PCR, and TCRdb's table has in-frame clones only and misses some. The sample contains about 220,000 clones, 65% to 85% of which appear only once. The specimen was peripheral blood. The receptors here all came from a woman between 50 and 59 years old with acute or convalescent COVID-19.

V gene TRBV6-1 combines with J gene TRBJ2-7, with D maybe TRBD1 (5 bases). Trimming shortened V by 3 bases and J by 2 bases, and 11 bases separated the two germline ends. The CDR3 consists of 14 residues. The V gene's germline CDR1 is MNHNS and CDR2 SASEGT. The CDR3 DNA sequence: TGTGCCAGCAGTGACATCCAGGGTGCCTACGAGCAGTACTTC. Translated, it gives CASSDIQGAYEQYF.

The gene calls are TRBV5-1 and TRBJ2-7, with D perhaps TRBD2 (6 bases). V lost 3 bases and J lost 1, with 11 bases in between. CDR3 size: 14 residues. Germline CDR1 reads SGHRS; CDR2 reads YFSETQ. This CDR3 reads CASSWDGTSYEQYF. DNA of the CDR3: TGCGCCAGCAGCTGGGACGGGACTTCCTACGAGCAGTACTTC.

The V gene is TRBV2, the J gene TRBJ1-1; D is undetermined. CDR1 is SNHLY and CDR2 is FYNNEI in the germline V gene. Trimming removed 7 bases at V and 0 bases at J, with 15 bases between. The CDR3 totals 15 residues. CDR3 region: CASNGGKVLNTEAFF. CDR3 nucleotides: TGTGCCAGCAATGGCGGAAAAGTACTGAACACTGAAGCTTTCTTT.